This T cell receptor beta chain was sequenced for a study of regulatory T cells in long-lasting Graves disease. Note on this clonotype: The antigen is undetermined. A much larger clone differs by one base, so this may be a read error.

Findings and limits, study-wide: TCR diversity in persistent Graves' patients was below that of newly diagnosed ones.

HTBI primers from iRepertoire and Arm-PCR of CDR3 regions yielded the TCR beta libraries. MiXCR, run by TCRdb on the multiplex PCR reads, gives a single entry per CDR3 protein. Here the sample spans about 520,000 distinct CDR3 sequences, 12% being singletons. Time point described: newly diagnosed GD, antithyroid drugs for less than 3 months. Construction of the TCR library relied on RNA isolated from PBMCs. Tubes containing EDTA received roughly 9 milliliters of drawn peripheral blood. Germline CDR1 is MNHNS and CDR2 is SASEGT. This CDR3 has 14 residues. The sample was also reused in another study, on T cells in Graves' hyperthyroidism and ophthalmopathy.

The source is a woman in her 30s with Graves disease. The chain carries TRBV6-1 and TRBJ1-4; 7 nucleotides match TRBD1. Sequenced here: peripheral blood mononuclear cells (PBMCs), sampled at new diagnosis, from a patient treated with antithyroid drugs. The CDR3 is CASSLGQLNGKLFF. CDR3 DNA: TGTGCCAGCAGTCTGGGACAGCTCAATGGAAAACTGTTTTTT.